This TCR beta chain was recovered during a study of control samples from healthy donors and cancer patients. This CDR3 has 16 residues. The data were produced by immunoSEQ multiplex PCR, yet TCRdb's version contains in-frame clones alone and is incomplete. This sample has 95,000 to 130,000 clones; 88% occur once, and the top ten carry roughly 2.5%. Sequencing was performed on blood. This receptor was identified in a woman aged 70-85 years in good health. The V and J genes are TRBV1 and TRBJ2-7; no DNA check was done on the table's D call, TRBD2. TRBV1 is classified as a pseudogene. The CDR3 protein is CTSSQEVAGRAYEQYF. For the CDR3, the DNA is TGCACCAGCAGCCAAGAGGTAGCGGGGCGAGCCTACGAGCAGTACTTC.